This is a list of T cell receptor beta chains from one sample in a study of blood T cells in healthy people across ages. Each CDR3 protein is one row after TCRdb ran MiXCR on the 5' RACE reads. The sample lists approximately 960,000 distinct CDR3 sequences, around 29% occurring once. This same sample was also taken into another study, of T cells of mothers and their children.

Input material: blood. The receptors shown here come from a woman between 40 and 50 years old in good health. Each CDR3 is given with its conserved first and last residue. A D gene is named only where the DNA matches it firmly. Clone size is stated in some rows and not others, as once, few, many or a class when expanded.

d_gene	abundance	v_gene	j_gene	CDR3aa	CDR3nt
TRBD1	.	TRBV20-1	TRBJ1-4	CSADRGNNEKLFF	TGCAGTGCTGACAGGGGGAATAATGAAAAACTGTTTTTT
.	.	TRBV7-8	TRBJ2-7	CASSLARGLGGEQYF	TGTGCCAGCAGCTTAGCCCGGGGGTTAGGGGGCGAGCAGTACTTC
TRBD1	few	TRBV5-1	TRBJ2-6	CASSLAPGQGAQANVLTF	TGCGCCAGCAGCTTGGCCCCGGGACAGGGGGCGCAGGCCAACGTCCTGACTTTC
.	many	TRBV7-3	TRBJ2-7	CASSLIRGRIPLWAEQYF	TGTGCCAGCAGCTTGATTCGGGGGCGCATCCCCCTTTGGGCCGAGCAGTACTTC
TRBD1	.	TRBV7-2	TRBJ1-6	CASRPATGVGSPLHF	TGTGCCAGCAGACCCGCGACAGGGGTGGGTTCACCCCTCCACTTT
TRBD2	few	TRBV6-5	TRBJ2-5	CASTTTGGWRLETQYF	TGTGCCAGCACTACCACGGGGGGGTGGCGTCTAGAGACCCAGTACTTC
.	.	TRBV7-3	TRBJ2-3	CASSRKRTDTQYF	TGTGCCAGCAGTCGGAAACGCACAGATACGCAGTATTTT
.	once	TRBV30	TRBJ2-5	CAWSVVRGLGETQYF	TGTGCCTGGAGTGTTGTAAGAGGGTTGGGAGAGACCCAGTACTTC
.	.	TRBV5-1	TRBJ2-1	CASSLGQGSNNEQFF	TGCGCCAGCAGCTTGGGGCAGGGTAGCAACAATGAGCAGTTCTTC
.	few	TRBV9	TRBJ1-1	CASSETGLNTEAFF	TGTGCCAGCAGCGAGACAGGATTGAACACTGAAGCTTTCTTT
.	.	TRBV5-1	TRBJ1-6	CASSLDNNSNSPLHF	TGCGCCAGCAGCTTGGATAACAATTCCAATTCACCCCTCCACTTT
TRBD1	.	TRBV18	TRBJ1-5	CANSPRQGAQPQHF	TGTGCCAACTCACCTCGACAGGGGGCTCAGCCCCAGCATTTT
.	.	TRBV15	TRBJ2-5	CATSRGERETQYF	TGTGCCACCAGCAGAGGGGAAAGGGAGACCCAGTACTTC
.	many	TRBV4-1	TRBJ2-7	CASSQDSTGWYEQYF	TGCGCCAGCAGCCAAGATTCCACAGGGTGGTACGAGCAGTACTTC
TRBD2	few	TRBV7-9	TRBJ2-3	CTSSLRSGGALPDTQYF	TGTACCAGCAGCTTAAGGAGCGGGGGGGCCCTTCCAGATACGCAGTATTTT
.	few	TRBV7-3	TRBJ1-5	CASSQIDRIGQPQHF	TGTGCCAGCAGTCAAATAGACAGGATAGGACAGCCCCAGCATTTT
.	many	TRBV5-1	TRBJ2-1	CASSLVRGWDEQFF	TGCGCCAGCAGCTTGGTAAGAGGTTGGGATGAGCAGTTCTTC
.	.	TRBV29-1	TRBJ2-3	CSAAGYRSTDTQYF	TGCAGCGCCGCGGGATATCGCAGCACAGATACGCAGTATTTT
TRBD1	.	TRBV6-1	TRBJ1-2	CASSLTGGYGHTF	TGTGCCAGCAGTCTGACAGGGGGTTATGGCCACACCTTC
.	few	TRBV9	TRBJ2-1	CASSVGDAYNEQFF	TGTGCCAGCAGCGTAGGGGATGCCTACAATGAGCAGTTCTTC
.	.	TRBV6-2/TRBV6-3	TRBJ1-1	CASSLYGLGWAEAFF	TGTGCCAGCAGCCTCTACGGTTTAGGGTGGGCTGAAGCTTTCTTT
TRBD2	.	TRBV5-6	TRBJ2-7	CASSGTSGESSYEQYF	TGTGCCAGCTCCGGGACTAGCGGGGAAAGCTCCTACGAGCAGTACTTC
.	once	TRBV7-2	TRBJ1-2	CASSLGTDLPNYGYTF	TGTGCCAGCAGCTTAGGGACAGACCTCCCTAACTATGGCTACACCTTC
.	many	TRBV3-1	TRBJ2-7	CASSQDRIPSREVPYEQYF	TGTGCCAGCAGCCAAGACCGCATCCCTAGTCGCGAAGTCCCCTACGAGCAGTACTTC
TRBD1	.	TRBV18	TRBJ1-1	CASSPAHVLVGQGGRSTEAFF	TGTGCCAGCTCACCAGCTCACGTATTAGTGGGTCAGGGGGGTCGGAGCACTGAAGCTTTCTTT
.	.	TRBV3-1	TRBJ1-6	CASSPDGRSYNSPLHF	TGTGCCAGCAGCCCCGACGGACGCTCCTATAATTCACCCCTCCACTTT
TRBD1	.	TRBV11-2	TRBJ2-3	CASSLGQGTYTDTQYF	TGTGCCAGCAGCTTAGGACAGGGGACGTACACAGATACGCAGTATTTT
.	.	TRBV7-2	TRBJ1-6	CASSLEGDRPLHF	TGTGCCAGCAGCTTAGAGGGCGATAGACCCCTCCACTTT
.	.	TRBV28	TRBJ1-2	CASSLGLKNGYTF	TGTGCCAGCAGTTTAGGACTCAAGAATGGCTACACCTTC
.	few	TRBV11-2	TRBJ2-7	CASSPSSWIYSTSSYEQYF	TGTGCCAGCAGCCCAAGTTCGTGGATTTATAGCACCTCCTCCTACGAGCAGTACTTC
.	.	TRBV28	TRBJ1-6	CALQGSPGVNSPLHF	TGTGCGCTTCAAGGATCTCCCGGGGTTAATTCACCCCTCCACTTT
.	many	TRBV29-1	TRBJ2-7	CSVEGALGRASYEQYF	TGCAGCGTTGAGGGGGCCTTGGGCAGAGCTTCCTACGAGCAGTACTTC
TRBD2	.	TRBV9	TRBJ2-7	CASSVGGGGTTYEQYF	TGTGCCAGCAGCGTAGGTGGCGGGGGGACCACCTACGAGCAGTACTTC
.	many	TRBV29-1	TRBJ2-3	CSVEDFGDPSTDTQYF	TGCAGCGTTGAAGATTTCGGGGACCCTAGCACAGATACGCAGTATTTT
TRBD1	.	TRBV27	TRBJ1-1	CASNVPGQVGPMNTEAFF	TGTGCCAGCAATGTCCCGGGACAGGTAGGACCCATGAACACTGAAGCTTTCTTT
.	.	TRBV6-6	TRBJ1-5	CASSFPQGSQPQHF	TGTGCCAGCAGTTTCCCACAGGGAAGTCAGCCCCAGCATTTT
.	once	TRBV4-3	TRBJ1-2	CASSQAITDYGYTF	TGCGCCAGCAGCCAAGCGATAACAGACTATGGCTACACCTTC
TRBD1	.	TRBV5-1	TRBJ1-1	CASSLNRGQFNTEAFF	TGCGCCAGCAGCCTAAACAGGGGGCAGTTTAACACTGAAGCTTTCTTT
.	few	TRBV20-1	TRBJ2-3	CSARGGTGGTDTQYF	TGCAGTGCTAGGGGGGGGACAGGAGGCACAGATACGCAGTATTTT
TRBD1	many	TRBV13	TRBJ2-1	CASSSQGDLYSEQFF	TGTGCCAGCAGCTCTCAGGGGGACCTGTATTCTGAGCAGTTCTTC
.	many	TRBV9	TRBJ1-2	CASSVGGMAYGYTF	TGTGCCAGCAGCGTAGGAGGGATGGCCTATGGCTACACCTTC
TRBD1	many	TRBV7-2	TRBJ2-3	CASSLDRGNTDTQYF	TGCGCCAGCAGCTTGGACAGGGGGAACACAGATACGCAGTATTTT
.	many	TRBV27	TRBJ2-7	CARRPLASPNEQYF	TGTGCCAGACGCCCTTTGGCTTCACCCAACGAGCAGTACTTC
TRBD2	.	TRBV5-1	TRBJ2-7	CASSLPSGGGSSYEQYF	TGCGCCAGCAGCTTGCCTAGCGGGGGGGGAAGCTCCTACGAGCAGTACTTC
TRBD1	.	TRBV5-1	TRBJ2-7	CASSPIAPGQGVSYEQYF	TGCGCCAGCAGCCCCATCGCCCCCGGACAGGGGGTCTCCTACGAGCAGTACTTC
.	.	TRBV18	TRBJ2-1	CASSPPGRLTYNEQFF	TGTGCCAGCTCACCGCCGGGGAGACTAACTTACAATGAGCAGTTCTTC
TRBD2	many	TRBV7-3	TRBJ2-6	CASSAQPLISGTSGASGANVLTF	TGTGCCAGCAGCGCCCAACCCTTAATCTCGGGGACTAGCGGGGCCTCTGGGGCCAACGTCCTGACTTTC
.	.	TRBV5-6	TRBJ1-2	CACSFKARGLDGYTF	TGTGCCTGCAGCTTCAAAGCCAGGGGCCTTGATGGCTACACCTTC
.	.	TRBV27	TRBJ2-1	CASHLTNSNEQFF	TGTGCCAGCCACCTCACAAATTCCAATGAGCAGTTCTTC
.	.	TRBV4-3	TRBJ1-2	CTSSQPGAGNYGYTF	TGCACCAGCAGCCAACCCGGGGCAGGGAACTATGGCTACACCTTC
.	.	TRBV7-2	TRBJ2-1	CASGTVIYNEQFF	TGTGCCAGCGGAACAGTGATCTACAATGAGCAGTTCTTC